A selection of T cell receptor beta chains follows, all from one sample in a study of cytomegalovirus exposure and HLA in healthy donors. Produced via immunoSEQ multiplex PCR; TCRdb's table is partial and in-frame only. The sample contains 150,000 to 200,000 clones, about 82% of which appear only once. What was sequenced was PBMCs. These receptor sequences come from a woman aged 45 to 65 in good health and CMV-seropositive. Both conserved end residues are part of each CDR3. A D gene is named only where the DNA matches it firmly.

>-|TRBJ2-3|TRBV28
CASSERDTQYF
>-|TRBJ1-3|TRBV5-5
CASSPLVASGNTIYF
>-|TRBJ1-2|TRBV7-9
CASSFSTVPNYGYTF
>TRBD1|TRBJ1-2|TRBV7-8
CASSFPDREDGYTF
>-|TRBJ2-1|TRBV5-1
CASSFVDSSSYNEQFF
>TRBD1|TRBJ1-2|TRBV5-8
CAKGRVARGQEANYGYTF
>TRBD2|TRBJ2-3|TRBV9
CASSGGLAADTQYF
>TRBD1|TRBJ2-1|TRBV10-3
CAISPQGARYNEQFF
>TRBD2|TRBJ2-2|TRBV7-2
CASSFLAGMAGELFF
>TRBD2|TRBJ2-5|TRBV29-1
CSVGTSGGWETQYF
>TRBD1|TRBJ2-1|TRBV28
CASSPGTGARGNEQFF
>-|TRBJ2-3|TRBV7-7
CASSPQVGLSTDTQYF
>TRBD1|-|TRBV18
CASSLGPGTGNEQYF
>-|TRBJ2-5|TRBV21-1
CASSLTSGLGETQYF
>-|TRBJ2-1|TRBV29-1
CSALGGWGADNEQFF
>TRBD1|TRBJ2-3|TRBV11-3
CASSLGYRGTTDTQYF
>TRBD2|TRBJ2-4|TRBV2
CASSEEAGGLHIQYF
>TRBD1|TRBJ2-7|TRBV6-1
CASSEARGPYEQYF
>-|TRBJ1-4|TRBV19
CASTGTHTAREKLFF
>TRBD2|TRBJ2-5|TRBV5-1
CASSLVAGGGETQYF